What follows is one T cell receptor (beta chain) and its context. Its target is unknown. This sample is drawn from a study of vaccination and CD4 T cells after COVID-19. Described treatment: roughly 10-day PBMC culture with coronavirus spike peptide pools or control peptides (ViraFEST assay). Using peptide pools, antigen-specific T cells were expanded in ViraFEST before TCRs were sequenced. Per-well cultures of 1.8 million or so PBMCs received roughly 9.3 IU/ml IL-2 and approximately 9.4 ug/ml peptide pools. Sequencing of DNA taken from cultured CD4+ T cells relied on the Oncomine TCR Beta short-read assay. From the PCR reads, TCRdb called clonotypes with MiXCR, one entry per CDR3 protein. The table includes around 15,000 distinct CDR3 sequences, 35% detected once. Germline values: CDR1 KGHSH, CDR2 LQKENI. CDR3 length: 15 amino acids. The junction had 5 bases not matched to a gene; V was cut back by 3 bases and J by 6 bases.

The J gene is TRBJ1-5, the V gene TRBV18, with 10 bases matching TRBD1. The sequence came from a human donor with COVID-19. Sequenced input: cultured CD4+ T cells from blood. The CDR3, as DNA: TGTGCCAGCTCACCCGACAGGGGGCAGATTCAGCCCCAGCATTTT. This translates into CASSPDRGQIQPQHF.